The clone carrying this TCR beta chain has only a few counts. This specimen comes from a study of T cells in Graves' hyperthyroidism and ophthalmopathy. Patients were aged 18 to 65, had disease duration under 2 months, and had newly diagnosed hyperthyroidism. Diagnoses were established using clinical symptoms, serum thyroxine and TRAb, thyroid ultrasound and orbital computed tomography. PBMCs came from 9 to 10 ml fresh peripheral blood. What was amplified from RNA transcripts were TCR beta CDR3 regions. The HTBI primer set was used in a first-round RT-PCR of the TCR CDR3. Each CDR3 protein is one row after TCRdb ran MiXCR on the multiplex PCR reads. The sample has fewer than 900,000 distinct CDR3 sequences, around 15% seen once. J lost 10 bases, V lost 2 bases, and 5 bases had no gene match. CDR3 length equals 12 residues. Germline-derived CDR1 and CDR2 are DFQATT and SNEGSKA (reference sequence).

The receptor comes from a man between 18 and 29 years old with Graves' hyperthyroidism. The specimen was blood. The rearrangement joins TRBV20-1 to TRBJ1-1, with TRBD1 matching 9 bases. The CDR3 sequence: CSARTTGGLAFF. Written as DNA, the CDR3 is TGCAGTGCTAGAACAACAGGGGGCCTAGCTTTCTTT.